This T cell receptor beta chain was recovered during a study of T cell repertoires in cytomegalovirus infection. In the study overall: Recently identified HLA-C-restricted CMV epitopes were among the peptides used. It was the public TCR beta signatures that indicated both CMV infection and matching HLA type.

Notes on this clonotype: As yet, its antigen is unknown.

TCRdb reprocessed the reads with MiXCR, giving one entry per CDR3 protein. This sample yields roughly 500,000 distinct CDR3 sequences, of which 30% to 40% are seen a single time; roughly 16% belongs to the top ten. The J segment lost 5 bases and the V segment lost 4 bases, leaving 9 bases of the junction unmatched. CDR1 is SGHRS, CDR2 YFSETQ, per germline. The CDR3 extends over 15 amino acids. The chain recombines TRBV5-1 with TRBJ2-5; 9 bases match TRBD1. Source: cultured PBMCs, taken from culture after CMV antigen stimulation. The sequence was obtained from a human donor in good health (CMV status not recorded). Some clones in this sample may be carry-over from other donors' samples. Here the CDR3 reads CASSAWTGDLETQYF. The CDR3 DNA reads TGCGCCAGCAGCGCATGGACAGGGGATCTGGAGACCCAGTACTTC.